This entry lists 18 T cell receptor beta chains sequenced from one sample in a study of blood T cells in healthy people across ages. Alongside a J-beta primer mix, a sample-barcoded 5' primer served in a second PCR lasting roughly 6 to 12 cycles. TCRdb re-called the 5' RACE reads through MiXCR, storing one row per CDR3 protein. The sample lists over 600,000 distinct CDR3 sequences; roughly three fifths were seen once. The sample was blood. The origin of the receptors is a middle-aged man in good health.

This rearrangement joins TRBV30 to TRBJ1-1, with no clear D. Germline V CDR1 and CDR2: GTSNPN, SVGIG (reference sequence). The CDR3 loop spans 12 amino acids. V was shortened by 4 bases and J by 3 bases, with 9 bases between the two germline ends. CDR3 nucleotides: TGTGCCTGGATCCGGGAAGACACTGAAGCTTTCTTT. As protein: CAWIREDTEAFF. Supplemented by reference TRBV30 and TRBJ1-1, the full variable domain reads SQTIHQWPATLVQPVGSPLSLECTVEGTSNPNLYWYRQAAGRGLQLLFYSVGIGQISSEVPQNLSASRPQDRQFILSSKKLLLSDSGFYLCAWIREDTEAFFGQGTRLTVV.

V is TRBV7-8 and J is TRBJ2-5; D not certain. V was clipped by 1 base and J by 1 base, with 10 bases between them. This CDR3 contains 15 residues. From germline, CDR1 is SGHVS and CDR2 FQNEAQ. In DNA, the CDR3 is TGTGCCAGCAGCTTAGGCAGCCCCCTCCAAGAGACCCAGTACTTC. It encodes CASSLGSPLQETQYF.

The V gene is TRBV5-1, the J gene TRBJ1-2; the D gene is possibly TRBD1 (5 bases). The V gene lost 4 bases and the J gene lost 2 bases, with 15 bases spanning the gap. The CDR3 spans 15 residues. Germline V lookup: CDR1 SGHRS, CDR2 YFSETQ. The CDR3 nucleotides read TGCGCCAGCAGCCAGTTGGACGGGGGGAACTATGGCTACACCTTC. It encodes CASSQLDGGNYGYTF. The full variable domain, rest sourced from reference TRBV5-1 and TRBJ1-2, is KAGVTQTPRYLIKTRGQQVTLSCSPISGHRSVSWYQQTPGQGLQFLFEYFSETQRNKGNFPGRFSGRQFSNSRSEMNVSTLELGDSALYLCASSQLDGGNYGYTFGSGTRLTVV.

In DNA, the CDR3 is TGTGCCAGCACCGAACTCGAGGGCAGGTACAATGAGCAGTACTTC. Translating it yields CASTELEGRYNEQYF. The chain recombines TRBV11-1 with TRBJ2-5; perhaps TRBD2 as D (5 bases). The CDR3 runs 15 residues. V dropped 7 bases and J dropped 11 bases, with 26 bases sitting between them. Germline CDR1 is SGHAT and CDR2 is FQDESV (reference sequence).

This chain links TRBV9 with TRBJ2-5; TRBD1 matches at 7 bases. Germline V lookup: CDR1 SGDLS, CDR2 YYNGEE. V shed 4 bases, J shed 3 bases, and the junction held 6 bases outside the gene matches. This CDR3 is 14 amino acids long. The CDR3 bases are TGTGCCAGCAGCCCCAGGGGGACCGAAGAGACCCAGTACTTC. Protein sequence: CASSPRGTEETQYF.

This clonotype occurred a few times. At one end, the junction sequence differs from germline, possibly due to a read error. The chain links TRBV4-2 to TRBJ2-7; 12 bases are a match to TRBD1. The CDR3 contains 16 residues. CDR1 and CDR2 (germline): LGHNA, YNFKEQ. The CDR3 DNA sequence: TGTGCTAGCAGCCAAGACCCGGGACAGGGGGCTGACGAGCAGTACTTC. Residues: CASSQDPGQGADEQYF.

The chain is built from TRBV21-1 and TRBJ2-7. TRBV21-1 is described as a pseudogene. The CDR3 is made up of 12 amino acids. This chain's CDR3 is CASNASSYEQYF. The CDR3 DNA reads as TGTGCCAGCAACGCGAGCTCCTACGAGCAGTACTTC.

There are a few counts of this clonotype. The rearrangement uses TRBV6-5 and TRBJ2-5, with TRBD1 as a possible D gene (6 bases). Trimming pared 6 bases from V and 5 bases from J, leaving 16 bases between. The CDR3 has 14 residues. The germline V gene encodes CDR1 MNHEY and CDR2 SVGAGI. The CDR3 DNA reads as TGTGCCAGCAGACAGGGACGGTCGGGGGAGACCCAGTACTTC. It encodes CASRQGRSGETQYF.

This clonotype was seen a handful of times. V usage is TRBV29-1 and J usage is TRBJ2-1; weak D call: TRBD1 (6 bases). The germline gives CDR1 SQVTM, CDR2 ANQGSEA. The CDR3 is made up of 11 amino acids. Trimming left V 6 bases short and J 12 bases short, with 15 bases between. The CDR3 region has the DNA TGCAGCGTCCTTGGACAGCCCTCGCAGTTCTTC. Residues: CSVLGQPSQFF.

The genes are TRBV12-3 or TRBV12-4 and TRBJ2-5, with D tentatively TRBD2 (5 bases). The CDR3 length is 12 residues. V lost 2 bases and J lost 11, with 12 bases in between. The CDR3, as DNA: TGTGCCAGCAGTTTAACCTCCTCGGGGCAGTACTTC. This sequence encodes CASSLTSSGQYF.

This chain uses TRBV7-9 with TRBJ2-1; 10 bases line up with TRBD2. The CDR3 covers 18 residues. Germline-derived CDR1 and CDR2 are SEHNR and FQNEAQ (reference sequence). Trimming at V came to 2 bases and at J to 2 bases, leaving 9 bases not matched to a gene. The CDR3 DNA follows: TGTGCCAGCAGCTTACCAGCGGGAGGGGGCGAAGCCTACAATGAGCAGTTCTTC. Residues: CASSLPAGGGEAYNEQFF. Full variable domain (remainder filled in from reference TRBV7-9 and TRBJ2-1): DTGVSQNPRHKITKRGQNVTFRCDPISEHNRLYWYRQTLGQGPEFLTYFQNEAQLEKSRLLSDRFSAERPKGSFSTLEIQRTEQGDSAMYLCASSLPAGGGEAYNEQFFGPGTRLTVL.

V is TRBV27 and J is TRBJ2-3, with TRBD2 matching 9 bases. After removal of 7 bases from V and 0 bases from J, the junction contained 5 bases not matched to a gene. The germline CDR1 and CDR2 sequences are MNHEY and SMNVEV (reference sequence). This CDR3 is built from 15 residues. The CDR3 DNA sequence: TGTGCCAGCACCGACACTAGCGGGAGCACAGATACGCAGTATTTT. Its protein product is CASTDTSGSTDTQYF.

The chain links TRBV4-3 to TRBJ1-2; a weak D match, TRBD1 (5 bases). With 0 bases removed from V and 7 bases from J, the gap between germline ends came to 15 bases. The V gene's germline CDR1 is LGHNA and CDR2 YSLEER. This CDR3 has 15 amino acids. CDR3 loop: CASSQDGAPEGGYTF. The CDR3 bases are TGCGCCAGCAGCCAAGATGGGGCCCCTGAGGGTGGCTACACCTTC.

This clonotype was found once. Here the CDR3 DNA reads TGTGCCAGCAGCTTTTACACTAGCGGGGGAGAGACCCAGTACTTC. The encoded protein is CASSFYTSGGETQYF. This chain links TRBV7-2 with TRBJ2-5; 11 bases line up with TRBD2. The CDR3 length is 15 residues. Looked up from germline, CDR1 is SGHTA and CDR2 is FQGNSA. V lost 3 bases and J lost 4; bases outside the gene matches: 4.

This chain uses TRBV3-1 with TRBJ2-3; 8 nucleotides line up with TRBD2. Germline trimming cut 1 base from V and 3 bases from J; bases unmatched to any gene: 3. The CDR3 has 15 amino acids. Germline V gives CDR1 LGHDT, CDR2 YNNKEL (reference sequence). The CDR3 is CASSQATSATDTQYF. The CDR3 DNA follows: TGTGCCAGCAGCCAAGCGACTAGCGCAACAGATACGCAGTATTTT.

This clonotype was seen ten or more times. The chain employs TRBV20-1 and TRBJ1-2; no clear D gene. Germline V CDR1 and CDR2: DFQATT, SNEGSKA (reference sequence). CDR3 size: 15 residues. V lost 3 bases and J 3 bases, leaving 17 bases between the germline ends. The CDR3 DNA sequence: TGCAGTGCTAGTTCCGAGTTAGGACGGTACTATGGCTACACCTTC. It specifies CSASSELGRYYGYTF.

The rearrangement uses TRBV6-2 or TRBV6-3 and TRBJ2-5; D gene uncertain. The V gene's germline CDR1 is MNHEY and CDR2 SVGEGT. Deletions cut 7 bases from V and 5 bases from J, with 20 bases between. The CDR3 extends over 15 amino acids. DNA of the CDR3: TGTGCCAGCAATCTTGTGGGGTGGAGTGGGGAGACCCAGTACTTC. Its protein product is CASNLVGWSGETQYF.

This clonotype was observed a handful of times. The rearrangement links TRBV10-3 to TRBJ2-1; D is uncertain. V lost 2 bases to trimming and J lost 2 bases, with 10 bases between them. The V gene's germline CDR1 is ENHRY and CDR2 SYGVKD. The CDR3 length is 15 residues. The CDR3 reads CAISETGPPYNEQFF. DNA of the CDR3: TGTGCCATCAGTGAGACGGGTCCCCCCTACAATGAGCAGTTCTTC.